This entry concerns a single T cell receptor beta chain. What it binds is not known. There was at least one pre-ART PBMC sample for each donor, plus at least two post-ART PBMC samples. These data come from a study of long-term antiretroviral therapy in people with HIV. Study-wide findings and caveats: The study collected blood between about 2004 and 2017, possibly under older ART regimens.

The libraries were made with immunoSEQ v3.0 at survey level. Profiled with immunoSEQ multiplex PCR; TCRdb holds only in-frame clones, not every one. Here the sample spans roughly 40,000 clones, approximately 85% being singletons. The CDR3 length is 11 residues. The V end lost 5 bases, the J end lost 11 bases, and 12 bases lay between the germline ends. CDR1 is SGHVS, CDR2 FQNEAQ, per germline. The sequence was collected from a woman in her forties or fifties with HIV. This rearrangement joins TRBV7-8 to TRBJ1-1; a weak D match, TRBD1 (5 bases). The sequencing used unsorted PBMCs, collected 3.1 years after starting antiretroviral therapy. CDR3 protein: CASSGTGEAFF. CDR3 nucleotide sequence: TGTGCCAGCAGCGGTACGGGGGAGGCTTTCTTT.